The present T cell receptor beta chain was sequenced within a study of blood T cells in healthy people across ages. Study-wide findings and caveats: Per million T cells, TCR beta diversity dropped roughly linearly as age increased. CMV status of donors was not determined, possibly confounding expanded clonotype changes. Compared with aged donors, long-lived donors showed fewer expanded clones, suggesting selection.

The extraction recovered at least 6 micrograms of total RNA per sample. As for this clonotype: The antigen is undetermined.

Next came a second PCR, run for about 7 to 11 cycles, which used a sample-barcoded 5' primer along with a J-beta primer mix. TCRdb reprocessed the 5' RACE reads via MiXCR and lists one record per CDR3 protein. The sample lists just under 900,000 distinct CDR3 sequences, more than 25% occurring once. The CDR3 sequence is 16 residues long. Between the trimmed V and J ends, which lost 6 bases and 0 bases, there was a span of 14 bases. Germline-derived CDR1 and CDR2 are MDHEN and SYDVKM. The receptor's source is an elderly woman in good health. The sample consisted of blood. The chain employs TRBV28 and TRBJ2-2; no clear D gene. This chain's CDR3 is CASSPNDPANTGELFF. For the CDR3, the DNA is TGTGCCAGCAGCCCTAACGACCCAGCGAACACCGGGGAGCTGTTTTTT.